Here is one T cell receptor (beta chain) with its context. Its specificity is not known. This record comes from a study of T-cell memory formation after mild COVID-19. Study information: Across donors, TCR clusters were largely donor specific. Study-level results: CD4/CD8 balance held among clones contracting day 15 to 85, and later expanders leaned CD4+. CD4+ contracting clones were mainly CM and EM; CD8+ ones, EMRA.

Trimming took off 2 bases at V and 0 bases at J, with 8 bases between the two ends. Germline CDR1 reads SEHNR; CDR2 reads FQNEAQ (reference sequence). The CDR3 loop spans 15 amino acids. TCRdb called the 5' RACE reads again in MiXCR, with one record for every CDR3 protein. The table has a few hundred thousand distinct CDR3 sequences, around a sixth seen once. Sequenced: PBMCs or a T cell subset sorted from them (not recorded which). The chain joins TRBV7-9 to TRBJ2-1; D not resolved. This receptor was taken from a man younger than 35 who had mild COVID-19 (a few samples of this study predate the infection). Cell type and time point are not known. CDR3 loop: CASSLIPISYNEQFF. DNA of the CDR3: TGTGCCAGCAGCTTAATTCCTATCTCCTACAATGAGCAGTTCTTC.